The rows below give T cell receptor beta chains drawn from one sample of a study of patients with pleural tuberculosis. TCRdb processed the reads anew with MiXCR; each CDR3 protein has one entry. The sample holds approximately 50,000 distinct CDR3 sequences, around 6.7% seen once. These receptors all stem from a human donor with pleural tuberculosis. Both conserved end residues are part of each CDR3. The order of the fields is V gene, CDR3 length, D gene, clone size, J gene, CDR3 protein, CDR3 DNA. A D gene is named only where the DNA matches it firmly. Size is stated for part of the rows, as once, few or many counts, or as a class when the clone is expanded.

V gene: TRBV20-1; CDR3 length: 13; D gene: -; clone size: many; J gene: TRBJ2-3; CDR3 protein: CSAGPSGTDTQYF; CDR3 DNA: TGCAGTGCTGGACCTAGCGGCACAGATACGCAGTATTTT
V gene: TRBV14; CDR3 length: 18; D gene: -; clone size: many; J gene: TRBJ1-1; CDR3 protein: CASSQLLLGSIMNTEAFF; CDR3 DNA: TGTGCCAGCAGCCAGCTACTCCTGGGGTCTATCATGAACACTGAAGCTTTCTTT
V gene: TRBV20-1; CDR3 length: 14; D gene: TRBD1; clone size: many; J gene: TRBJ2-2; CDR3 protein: CSATGTGGTGELFF; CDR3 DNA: TGCAGTGCTACAGGGACAGGGGGGACCGGGGAGCTGTTTTTT
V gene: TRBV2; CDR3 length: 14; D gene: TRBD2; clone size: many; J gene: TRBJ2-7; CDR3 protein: CASRVSSGSYEQYF; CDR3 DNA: TGTGCCAGCAGAGTGTCTAGCGGATCCTACGAGCAGTACTTC
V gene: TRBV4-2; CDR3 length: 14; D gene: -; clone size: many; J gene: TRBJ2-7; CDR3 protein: CASSRMSIANEQYF; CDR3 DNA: TGTGCCAGCAGTCGGATGTCTATTGCGAACGAGCAGTACTTC
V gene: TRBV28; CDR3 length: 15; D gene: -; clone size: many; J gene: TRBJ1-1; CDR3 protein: CASSSPGAGNTEAFF; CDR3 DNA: TGTGCCAGCAGTTCCCCAGGGGCAGGGAACACTGAAGCTTTCTTT
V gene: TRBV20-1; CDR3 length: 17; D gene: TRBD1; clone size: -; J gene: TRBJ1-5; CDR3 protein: CSATQTDREKVNQPQHF; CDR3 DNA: TGCAGTGCTACCCAAACGGACAGGGAGAAGGTAAATCAGCCCCAGCATTTT
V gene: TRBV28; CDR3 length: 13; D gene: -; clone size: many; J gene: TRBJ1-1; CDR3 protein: CASSNGGNTEAFF; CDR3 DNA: TGTGCCAGCAGCAACGGAGGGAACACTGAAGCTTTCTTT
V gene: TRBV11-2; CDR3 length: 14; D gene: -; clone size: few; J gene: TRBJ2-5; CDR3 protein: CASSLGSNQETQYF; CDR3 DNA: TGTGCCAGCAGCTTAGGATCCAACCAAGAGACCCAGTACTTC
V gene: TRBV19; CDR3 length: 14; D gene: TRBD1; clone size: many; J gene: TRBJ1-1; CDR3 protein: CATIPGQGYTEAFF; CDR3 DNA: TGTGCCACCATTCCGGGACAGGGGTATACTGAAGCTTTCTTT
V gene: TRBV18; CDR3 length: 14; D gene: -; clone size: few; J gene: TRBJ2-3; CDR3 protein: CASSPGAGGDTQYF; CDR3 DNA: TGTGCCAGCTCACCAGGAGCAGGAGGGGATACGCAGTATTTT
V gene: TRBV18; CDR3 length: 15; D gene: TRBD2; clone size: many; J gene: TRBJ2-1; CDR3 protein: CASSRTSGSLDEQFF; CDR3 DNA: TGTGCCAGCTCACGGACTAGCGGGAGTCTGGATGAGCAGTTCTTC
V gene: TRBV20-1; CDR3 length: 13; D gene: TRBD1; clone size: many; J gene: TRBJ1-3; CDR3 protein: CSAWGQSGNTIYF; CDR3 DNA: TGCAGTGCTTGGGGACAGTCTGGAAACACCATATATTTT
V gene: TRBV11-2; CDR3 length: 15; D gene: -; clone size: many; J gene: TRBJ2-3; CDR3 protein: CASSPGQAVTDTQYF; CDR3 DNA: TGTGCCAGCAGCCCAGGTCAGGCAGTCACAGATACGCAGTATTTT
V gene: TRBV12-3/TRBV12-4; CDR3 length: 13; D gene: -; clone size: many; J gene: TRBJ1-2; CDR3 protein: CASSPDKIYGYTF; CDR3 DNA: TGTGCCAGCAGCCCCGACAAGATCTATGGCTACACCTTC
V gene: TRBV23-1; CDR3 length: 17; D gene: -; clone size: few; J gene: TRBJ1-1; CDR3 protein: CASSLGRGAGGDTEAFF; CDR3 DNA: TGCGCCAGCAGTCTCGGACGCGGGGCCGGAGGGGACACTGAAGCTTTCTTT
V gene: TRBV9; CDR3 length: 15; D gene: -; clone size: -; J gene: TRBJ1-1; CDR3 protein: CASSVDDGTNPEAFF; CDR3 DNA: TGTGCCAGCAGCGTAGACGACGGCACCAACCCCGAAGCTTTCTTT
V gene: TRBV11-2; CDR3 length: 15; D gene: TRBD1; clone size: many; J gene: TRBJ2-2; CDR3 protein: CASSWQGANTGELFF; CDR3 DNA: TGTGCCAGCAGCTGGCAGGGGGCGAACACCGGGGAGCTGTTTTTT
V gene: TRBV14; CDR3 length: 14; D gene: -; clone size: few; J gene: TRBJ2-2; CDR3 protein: CASSQITRTGELFF; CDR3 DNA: TGTGCCAGCAGCCAAATTACCAGAACCGGGGAGCTGTTTTTT
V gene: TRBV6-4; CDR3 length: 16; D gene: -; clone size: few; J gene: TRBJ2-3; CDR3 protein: CASSDQRGRNTDTQYF; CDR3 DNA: TGTGCCAGCAGTGACCAAAGAGGGCGGAACACAGATACGCAGTATTTT
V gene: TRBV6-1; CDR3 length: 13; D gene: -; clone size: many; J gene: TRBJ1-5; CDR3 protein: CASSEQEAQPQHF; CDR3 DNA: TGTGCCAGCAGTGAACAGGAGGCCCAGCCCCAGCATTTT
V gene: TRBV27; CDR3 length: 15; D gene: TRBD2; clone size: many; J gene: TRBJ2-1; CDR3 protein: CASSLFGLDSNEQFF; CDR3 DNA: TGTGCCAGCAGTTTATTTGGACTAGATTCCAATGAGCAGTTCTTC